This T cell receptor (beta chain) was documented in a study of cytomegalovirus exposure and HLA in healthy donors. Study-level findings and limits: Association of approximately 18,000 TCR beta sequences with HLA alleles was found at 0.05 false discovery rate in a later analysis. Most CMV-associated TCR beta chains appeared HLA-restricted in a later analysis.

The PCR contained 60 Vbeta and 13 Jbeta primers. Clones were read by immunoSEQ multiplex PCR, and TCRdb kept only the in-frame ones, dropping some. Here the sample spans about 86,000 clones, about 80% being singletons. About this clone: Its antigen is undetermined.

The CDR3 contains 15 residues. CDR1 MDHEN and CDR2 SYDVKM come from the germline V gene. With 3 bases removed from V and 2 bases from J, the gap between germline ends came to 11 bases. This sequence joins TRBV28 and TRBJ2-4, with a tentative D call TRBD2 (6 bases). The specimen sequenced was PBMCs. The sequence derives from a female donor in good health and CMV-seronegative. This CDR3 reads CASSFSGSPKNIQYF. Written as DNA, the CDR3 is TGTGCCAGCAGTTTCTCCGGGAGCCCCAAAAACATTCAGTACTTC.